The clone carrying this T cell receptor beta chain was seen more than once but under ten times. This sample is drawn from a study of T cell changes during pregnancy in multiple sclerosis. Clones were read by immunoSEQ multiplex PCR, and TCRdb kept only the in-frame ones, dropping some. The repertoire consists of approximately 83,000 clones, with 85% to 95% occurring once and the leading ten covering 3.5% to 4.5%. This receptor was obtained from a female donor with multiple sclerosis, enrolled in a pregnancy study. Sequenced here: peripheral blood, sampled in the first trimester of pregnancy.

The CDR3 nucleotides are TGTGCCAGTAGTATTAGCGGCACTCAGCCCCAGCATTTT. This codes for CASSISGTQPQHF. The chain is built from TRBV19 and TRBJ1-5, with no clear D. V was shortened by 3 bases and J by 6 bases, with 9 bases between the two germline ends. The CDR3 extends over 13 amino acids. Germline loops: CDR1 LNHDA, CDR2 SQIVND (reference sequence).